This T cell receptor beta chain emerged from a study of beta chain features in type 1 diabetes. The CDR3 spans 16 residues. Germline assignment: CDR1 MNHEY and CDR2 SMNVEV (reference sequence). The ends were cut back, 3 bases at V and 7 bases at J, with 21 bases in the middle. A few counts support this clone. What was sequenced were expressed TCRB transcripts, since all of the isolated RNA had been reverse transcribed. Assay used: immunoSEQ multiplex PCR; TCRdb lists only in-frame clones, some missing. Of around 340,000 clones listed, roughly 21% were seen once; the top ten hold roughly 0.045%. Sequencing was performed on naive CD4+ T cells from blood. The J gene is TRBJ1-2, the V gene TRBV27; possibly TRBD1 for D (6 bases). The clonotype originates from a woman under 30 in good health. The CDR3 is CASSFELTGRLAGYTF. Written as DNA, the CDR3 is TGTGCCAGCAGTTTTGAATTGACAGGCCGTCTGGCTGGCTACACCTTC.